Here is one T cell receptor (beta chain) with its context. The data stem from a study of cytomegalovirus exposure and HLA in healthy donors. The PCR contained 60 Vbeta and 13 Jbeta primers. Assay used: immunoSEQ multiplex PCR; TCRdb lists only in-frame clones, some missing. With about 67,000 clones in the sample, the ten largest clones hold less than 6%. There are 14 residues in the CDR3. The V segment lost 7 bases and the J segment 4 bases; nucleotides outside the gene matches: 6. Germline V CDR1 and CDR2: MGHRA, YSYEKL. The rearrangement links TRBV4-1 to TRBJ2-3, with 9 bases matching TRBD2. Sequenced input: PBMCs. This clonotype was sampled from a man in his thirties or forties in good health and CMV-seropositive. The CDR3 nucleotides are TGCGCCAGCAAATCGGGACTAGCAGCAGATACGCAGTATTTT. Translation: CASKSGLAADTQYF.